A single sample is the source of the 17 T cell receptor beta chains below, sequenced in a study of tumor and adjacent non-tumor tissue in lung cancer. The library came from three nested PCR rounds adapted from ARM-PCR protocols. TCRdb reanalysed the multiplex PCR reads using MiXCR and keeps one entry per CDR3 protein. The sample comprises roughly 200,000 distinct CDR3 sequences, about two thirds of which are singletons, and approximately 25% rests with the top ten. RNA was extracted from bulk tissue without any cell sorting. The material sequenced was lung tumor tissue. The receptors derive from a man aged 55 to 70 with non-small cell lung cancer.

About this clonotype: Because the CDR3 is missing its conserved closing phenylalanine or tryptophan, this is likely a read error. The rearrangement uses TRBV11-2 and TRBJ1-6; D unclear. The V gene lost 6 bases and the J gene lost 13 bases, with 13 bases spanning the gap. CDR1 and CDR2 (germline): SGHAT, FQNNGV. CDR3 length equals 12 residues. CDR3 bases: TGTGCCAGCAGGATGGTTCAGAGTCCCCTCCACTTA. Amino acid sequence: CASRMVQSPLHL.

The table lists this clonotype with a few counts. The chain recombines TRBV28 with TRBJ1-6; D unresolved. Trimming removed 1 base from V and 10 bases from J, with 11 bases in between. This CDR3 region has 14 residues. CDR1 and CDR2 from the germline V gene are MDHEN and SYDVKM. The CDR3 region has the DNA TGTGCCAGCAGTTTATATGGGGATTCCTCACCCCTCCACTTT. It yields the protein CASSLYGDSSPLHF.

Regarding this clonotype: This likely comes from a read error, as the CDR3 has no conserved phenylalanine or tryptophan at its end. The chain is built from TRBV20-1 and TRBJ1-1, with TRBD1 as a possible D gene (5 bases). CDR1 DFQATT and CDR2 SNEGSKA come from the germline V gene (reference sequence). The CDR3 runs to 13 residues. The CDR3 DNA is TGCAGTGCTAGAAGGGCAGGGATCACTCAAGCTTTCATT. It is translated as CSARRAGITQAFI.

With regard to this clonotype: One junction end does not reproduce the germline sequence, and a read error may be involved. V is TRBV20-1 and J is TRBJ2-7; D may be TRBD2 (6 bases). The CDR3 consists of 12 residues. Germline V lookup: CDR1 DFQATT, CDR2 SNEGSKA (reference sequence). The CDR3 region has the DNA TGCAGTGCCATCTGGGGGGACTCCGAGCGGTACTTC. Its translation: CSAIWGDSERYF.

In the case of this clonotype: Mismatch with germline at one junction end may stem from a read error. The CDR3 spells CGSSLVGTTNTEAFF. The CDR3 bases are TGTGGCAGCAGTTTAGTCGGGACAACGAACACTGAAGCTTTCTTT. The rearrangement links TRBV11-2 to TRBJ1-1; possible D gene TRBD1, 6 bases. Germline V gene data show CDR1 as SGHAT and CDR2 as FQNNGV. CDR3 length equals 15 residues.

Turning to this clonotype: This may stem from a read error, because a much larger clone lies one nucleotide away. The V call is TRBV6-6, the J call TRBJ1-6, with 7 bases lining up with TRBD1. Germline CDR1 reads MNHNY; CDR2 reads SVGAGI (reference sequence). The CDR3 has 14 amino acids. The CDR3 DNA follows: TGTGTCAGCAGTCGTGGGACAGTCGGTTCACCCCTCCACTTT. Translation gives CVSSRGTVGSPLHF.

As for this clonotype: A read error is possible here, since a much larger clone lies one base away. The chain links TRBV20-1 to TRBJ2-7, with D perhaps TRBD1 (5 bases). Per the germline V gene, CDR1 is DFQATT and CDR2 is SNEGSKA (reference sequence). The CDR3 is 13 amino acids. V lost 8 bases and J lost 5, with 19 bases in between. Here the CDR3 DNA reads TGCAGTCATACGGACATACATGGGAACGAGCAGTACTTC. As protein: CSHTDIHGNEQYF.

The CDR3 bases are TGTGCTACCAGTTTCCCCCTGGGACAACATGAAGCTTTCTTT. Amino acids: CATSFPLGQHEAFF. The chain uses TRBV11-2 and TRBJ1-1, with D possibly being TRBD1 (6 bases). Germline V gene sequence: CDR1 SGHAT, CDR2 FQNNGV. The CDR3 is made up of 14 amino acids.

In this sample, this clonotype turned up a few times. V gene TRBV20-1 combines with J gene TRBJ2-7, with D possibly matching TRBD2 (5 bases). In germline, CDR1 is DFQATT, CDR2 SNEGSKA (reference sequence). This CDR3 spans 11 amino acids. V was shortened by 5 bases and J by 4 bases, with 9 bases between the two germline ends. This chain's CDR3 is CSAGERYEQYF. The CDR3 region has the DNA TGCAGTGCTGGCGAGCGGTACGAGCAGTACTTC.

As regards this clonotype: A much larger clonotype is one base distant, so this may be a read error. The chain is built from TRBV29-1 and TRBJ1-5; the D gene is possibly TRBD1 (5 bases). V lost 5 bases and J lost 7, with 15 bases in between. Germline V CDR1 and CDR2: SQVTM, ANQGSEA. This CDR3 comprises 13 residues. The CDR3, as DNA: TGCAGCGTTCAAGTAGGGGCCTACCAGCCCCAGCATTTT. Protein sequence: CSVQVGAYQPQHF.

Turning to this clonotype: Likely a read error: the CDR3 ends without its conserved phenylalanine or tryptophan. It is unclear where the CDR3 begins or ends on the DNA, so no DNA is shown, and the CDR3 is as TCRdb lists it. This chain uses TRBV6-1 with TRBJ1-2. CDR1 is MNHNS and CDR2 is SASEGT in the germline V gene. The CDR3 comprises 12 residues, both ends counted. The chain's CDR3 is CASSESHYGYIL.

This chain links TRBV7-9 with TRBJ2-3; D possibly uses TRBD1 or TRBD2 (5 bases each). This CDR3 region has 14 residues. V was trimmed by 5 bases and J by 0 bases, leaving 9 bases between them. CDR1 is SEHNR, CDR2 FQNEAQ, per germline (reference sequence). DNA of the CDR3: TGTGCCAGCAGCCGGGGCCTTAGCACAGATACGCAGTATTTT. It codes for CASSRGLSTDTQYF.

This clonotype was seen only a few times. One junction end disagrees with the germline gene, perhaps due to a read error. V is TRBV6-1 and J is TRBJ2-3, with a weak D call TRBD1 (7 bases). This CDR3 contains 15 residues. Germline V gene sequence: CDR1 MNHNS, CDR2 SASEGT. The CDR3 is CASSEGSQGGDTQYF. The CDR3 DNA follows: TGTGCCAGTAGTGAAGGATCCCAGGGGGGTGATACGCAGTATTTT.

Concerning this clonotype: Germline and junction disagree at one end, which may indicate a read error. J is TRBJ1-1 and V is TRBV5-4; D unclear. This CDR3 region has 12 residues. Germline V lookup: CDR1 SGHNT, CDR2 YYREEE (reference sequence). As DNA, the CDR3 is TGTGCCATCAGCGAAGCGAGGACTGAAGCTTTCTTT. Translating it yields CAISEARTEAFF. Filled out from reference TRBV5-4 and TRBJ1-1, the complete variable domain reads ETGVTQSPTHLIKTRGQQVTLRCSSQSGHNTVSWYQQALGQGPQFIFQYYREEENGRGNFPPRFSGLQFPNYSSELNVNALELDDSALYLCAISEARTEAFFGQGTRLTVV.

Concerning this clonotype itself: This may arise from a read error, as a much more abundant clone is one base away. The V gene is TRBV20-1, the J gene TRBJ2-1; perhaps TRBD2 as D (5 bases). This CDR3 spans 15 amino acids. Germline values: CDR1 DFQATT, CDR2 SNEGSKA (reference sequence). CDR3 sequence: CSARGLATSYNEHFF. The CDR3 region has the DNA TGCAGTGCTAGAGGGCTAGCCACCTCCTACAATGAGCATTTCTTC.

By frequency in the sample, this clonotype is large. The V and J genes are TRBV6-1 and TRBJ1-2; D gene ambiguous. The CDR3 is made up of 9 amino acids. From germline, CDR1 is MNHNS and CDR2 SASEGT. Trimming cost V 5 bases and J 14 bases, with 9 bases left between them. The chain's CDR3 is CASSTPGTF. The CDR3 DNA reads TGTGCCAGCAGTACGCCTGGTACCTTC.

Concerning this clonotype itself: A read error is likely, as this CDR3 ends without the conserved phenylalanine or tryptophan. This chain connects TRBV29-1 to TRBJ2-1, with TRBD2 matching over 12 bases. With V trimmed by 7 bases and J by 8 bases, 9 bases remained unmatched. The germline gives CDR1 SQVTM, CDR2 ANQGSEA. CDR3 size: 14 residues. The DNA of the CDR3 is TGCAGCGGCCCTTCTAGCGGGGGGGCCCATGAGCAGTTCATC. Its translation: CSGPSSGGAHEQFI.